Here is one T cell receptor beta chain with its context. Its antigen remains unknown. The data derive from a study of cytomegalovirus exposure and HLA in healthy donors. Study observations and caveats: In a later analysis, 15,000 to 20,000 TCR beta sequences were associated with HLA alleles at 0.05 false discovery rate.

The PCR was carried out with 60 Vbeta primers and 13 Jbeta primers. Data came from immunoSEQ multiplex PCR; TCRdb stores just in-frame clones and leaves some out. This sample carries 170,000 or so clones, more than 80% of them seen once, and the ten largest clones take under 5%. What was sequenced was PBMCs. This sequence originates from a man younger than 35 in good health and CMV-seronegative.

As DNA, the CDR3 is TGCGCCAGCAGCCCGAGGACTAGCGGCCAAGAGACCCAGTACTTC. Protein product: CASSPRTSGQETQYF. The J gene is TRBJ2-5, the V gene TRBV5-1; 10 bases map to TRBD2. Germline V lookup: CDR1 SGHRS, CDR2 YFSETQ. The V gene end was trimmed by 4 bases and the J gene end by 1 base; junction bases not matched to a gene: 4. The CDR3 sequence is 15 residues long. The whole variable domain, filled in from reference TRBV5-1 and TRBJ2-5, reads KAGVTQTPRYLIKTRGQQVTLSCSPISGHRSVSWYQQTPGQGLQFLFEYFSETQRNKGNFPGRFSGRQFSNSRSEMNVSTLELGDSALYLCASSPRTSGQETQYFGPGTRLLVL.